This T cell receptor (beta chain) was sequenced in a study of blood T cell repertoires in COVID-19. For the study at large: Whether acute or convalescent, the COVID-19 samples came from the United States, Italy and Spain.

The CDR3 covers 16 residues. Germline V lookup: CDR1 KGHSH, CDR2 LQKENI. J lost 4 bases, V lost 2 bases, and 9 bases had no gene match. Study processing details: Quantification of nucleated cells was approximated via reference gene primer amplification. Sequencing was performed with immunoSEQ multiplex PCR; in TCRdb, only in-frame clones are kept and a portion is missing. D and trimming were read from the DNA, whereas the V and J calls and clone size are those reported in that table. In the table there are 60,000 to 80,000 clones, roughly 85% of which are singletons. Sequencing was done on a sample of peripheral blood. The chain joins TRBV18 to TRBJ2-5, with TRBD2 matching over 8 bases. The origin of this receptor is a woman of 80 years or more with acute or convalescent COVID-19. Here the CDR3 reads CASSPFPSGRAETQYF. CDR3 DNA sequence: TGTGCCAGCTCACCATTCCCTAGCGGGCGGGCAGAGACCCAGTACTTC.